What follows describes a single TCR beta chain. Trimming removed 2 bases at V and 13 bases at J, with 9 bases between. The CDR3 consists of 12 residues. From germline, CDR1 is MNHEY and CDR2 SVGAGI. The sample comes from a study of blood T cell repertoires in COVID-19. Study overall: The analysed material was cDNA or gDNA that came from T cells, B-cell-depleted T cells, or PBMCs.

Some clones are missing from TCRdb's copy, which holds only in-frame ones; the method was immunoSEQ multiplex PCR. The data contain around 110,000 clones, about 70% of them singletons. V gene TRBV6-5 combines with J gene TRBJ1-6, with D possibly TRBD1 on 5 matching bases. The receptor was derived from a human donor with acute or convalescent COVID-19. The donor label of this sample is uncertain. Input material: peripheral blood. CDR3 sequence: CASSYRGGPLHF. As DNA, the CDR3 is TGTGCCAGCAGTTACAGGGGAGGGCCCCTCCACTTT.